This T cell receptor beta chain was retrieved from a study of blood T cells in healthy people across ages. The second PCR ran about 6 to 12 cycles with a sample-barcoded 5' primer and J-beta primers. TCRdb independently ran MiXCR on the 5' RACE reads; one entry per CDR3 protein. The sample carries about 680,000 distinct CDR3 sequences, 45% to 50% recorded once. The CDR3 consists of 12 residues. The source material was blood. The chain links TRBV21-1 to TRBJ1-5; the table's D call of TRBD1 was not tested on the DNA. TRBV21-1 is a listed pseudogene. The sequence came from a woman aged 55-70 years in good health. The CDR3 region is CASGGGTQPQHF. Written as DNA, the CDR3 is TGTGCCAGCGGGGGGGGCACGCAGCCCCAGCATTTT.